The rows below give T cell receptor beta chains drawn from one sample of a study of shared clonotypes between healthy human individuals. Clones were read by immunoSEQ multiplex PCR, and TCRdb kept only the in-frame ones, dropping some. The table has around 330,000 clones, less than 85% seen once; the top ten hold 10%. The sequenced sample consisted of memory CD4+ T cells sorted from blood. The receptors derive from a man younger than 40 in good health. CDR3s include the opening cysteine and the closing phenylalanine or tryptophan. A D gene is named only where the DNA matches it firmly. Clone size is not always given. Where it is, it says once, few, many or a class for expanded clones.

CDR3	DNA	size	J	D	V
CASSARGPDFPTGELFF	TGCGCCAGCAGCGCACGCGGGCCAGATTTTCCCACCGGGGAGCTGTTTTTT	.	TRBJ2-2	.	TRBV5-1
CASSLVADRFNTGELFF	TGTGCCAGCAGTTTAGTAGCGGATAGATTTAACACCGGGGAGCTGTTTTTT	.	TRBJ2-2	.	TRBV27
CASSTGHGTDTQYF	TGCGCCAGCAGCACAGGACACGGCACAGATACGCAGTATTTT	.	TRBJ2-3	.	TRBV5-1
CASSNGQGSNEQFF	TGTGCCAGCAGCAATGGACAGGGGTCCAATGAGCAGTTCTTC	.	TRBJ2-1	TRBD1	TRBV7-3
CASSDRRDRELQYF	TGTGCCAGCAGTGATCGCCGGGACAGGGAGTTGCAGTACTTC	.	TRBJ2-7	TRBD1	TRBV25-1
CASGLAGTDTQYF	TGTGCCAGTGGACTAGCCGGCACAGATACGCAGTATTTT	.	TRBJ2-3	TRBD2	TRBV2
CASSLWGTSGYNEQFF	TGTGCCAGCAGCTTGTGGGGGACTAGCGGCTACAATGAGCAGTTCTTC	.	TRBJ2-1	TRBD2	TRBV5-6
CASLSPNTEAFF	TGTGCCAGCCTATCTCCGAACACTGAAGCTTTCTTT	.	TRBJ1-1	.	TRBV28
CASSVRGSEDEQFF	TGCGCCAGCAGTGTCCGGGGAAGCGAGGATGAGCAGTTCTTC	.	TRBJ2-1	.	TRBV23-1
CASSPPSGDRGSETQYF	TGTGCCAGCAGTCCCCCCTCCGGGGACAGGGGTAGCGAGACCCAGTACTTC	.	TRBJ2-5	TRBD1	TRBV7-9
CASSSREGDGHTQYF	TGCGCCAGCAGCTCTAGGGAGGGGGATGGGCATACGCAGTATTTT	once	TRBJ2-3	.	TRBV5-1
CASSPPRSVGCYGDEQFF	TGTGCCAGCAGCCCCCCACGTAGCGTCGGGTGTTATGGGGATGAGCAGTTCTTC	many	TRBJ2-1	.	TRBV11-3
CASSVAGAPDTEAFF	TGTGCCAGCAGCGTAGCCGGAGCACCCGACACTGAAGCTTTCTTT	few	TRBJ1-1	.	TRBV4-2
CANRGGHDTEAFF	TGTGCCAACAGGGGTGGACATGACACTGAAGCTTTCTTT	once	TRBJ1-1	TRBD1	TRBV6-1
CASSFWGLAERNEQFF	TGTGCCAGCAGTTTCTGGGGACTAGCGGAGAGGAATGAGCAGTTCTTC	.	TRBJ2-1	TRBD2	TRBV28
CASSLTGRWSGANVLTF	TGTGCCAGTAGTCTCACTGGACGGTGGTCTGGGGCCAACGTCCTGACTTTC	.	TRBJ2-6	.	TRBV19
CASSVENEQFF	TGTGCCAGCAGCGTAGAAAATGAGCAGTTCTTC	once	TRBJ2-1	.	TRBV9
CASSLAQGSGGYTF	TGCGCCAGCAGCTTGGCCCAAGGGTCAGGAGGCTACACCTTC	.	TRBJ1-2	.	TRBV5-1
CASSLGTSGSYEQFF	TGTGCCAGCAGCTTAGGTACTAGCGGGAGTTATGAGCAGTTCTTC	.	TRBJ2-1	TRBD2	TRBV7-9
CASSPPPTAYSYEQYF	TGTGCCAGCAGCCCCCCTCCGACAGCCTACTCCTACGAGCAGTACTTC	.	TRBJ2-7	.	TRBV9
CASSLEPGGQYF	TGTGCCAGCAGCTTAGAGCCCGGGGGGCAGTACTTC	.	TRBJ2-7	.	TRBV7-9
CASSPAGLNEQFF	TGTGCCAGCAGCCCCGCCGGACTCAATGAGCAGTTCTTC	.	TRBJ2-1	.	TRBV7-2